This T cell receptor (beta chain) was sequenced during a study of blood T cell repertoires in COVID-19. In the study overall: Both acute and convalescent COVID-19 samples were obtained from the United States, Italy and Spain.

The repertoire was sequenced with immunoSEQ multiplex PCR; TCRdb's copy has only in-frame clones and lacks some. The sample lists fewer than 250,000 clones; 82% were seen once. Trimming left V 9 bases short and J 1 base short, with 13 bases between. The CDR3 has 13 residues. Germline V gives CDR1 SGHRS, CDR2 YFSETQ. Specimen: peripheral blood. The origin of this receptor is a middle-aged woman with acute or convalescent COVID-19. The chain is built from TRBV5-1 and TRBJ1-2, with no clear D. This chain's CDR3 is CATTKGGNYGYTF. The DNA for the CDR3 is TGCGCCACCACCAAGGGAGGTAACTATGGCTACACCTTC. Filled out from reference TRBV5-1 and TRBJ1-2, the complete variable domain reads KAGVTQTPRYLIKTRGQQVTLSCSPISGHRSVSWYQQTPGQGLQFLFEYFSETQRNKGNFPGRFSGRQFSNSRSEMNVSTLELGDSALYLCATTKGGNYGYTFGSGTRLTVV.